Below, 29 T cell receptor beta chains from the same sample are listed, as sequenced in a study of Graves' ophthalmopathy and Graves' hyperthyroidism. Amplification of TCR beta CDR3 regions used RNA transcripts. An opening RT-PCR round employed HTBI primers and preceded a second-round multiplex PCR. TCRdb independently ran MiXCR on the multiplex PCR reads; one entry per CDR3 protein. Altogether 400,000 or so distinct CDR3 sequences are present, approximately 18% being singletons, with the ten largest covering 2.4%. What was sequenced was peripheral blood. The receptor source for this set is an adult woman with stable Graves' hyperthyroidism.

This chain's CDR3 is CASSPGATLASPLHF. CDR3 in DNA: TGTGCCAGCAGCCCCGGGGCCACTTTGGCTTCACCCCTCCACTTT. V usage is TRBV3-1 and J usage is TRBJ1-6, with D possibly being TRBD1 (5 bases). V dropped 4 bases and J dropped 9 bases, with 16 bases sitting between them. The germline V gene encodes CDR1 LGHDT and CDR2 YNNKEL (reference sequence). The CDR3 is 15 amino acids.

This clonotype was counted many times. V is TRBV7-9 and J is TRBJ1-2; D might be TRBD1 (5 bases). Germline CDR1 reads SEHNR; CDR2 reads FQNEAQ (reference sequence). The CDR3 spans 14 residues. The ends were cut back, 2 bases at V and 5 bases at J, with 12 bases in the middle. The CDR3 coding sequence is TGTGCCAGCAGCTTAACCACAGGAGATTATGGCTACACCTTC. This codes for CASSLTTGDYGYTF.

In its sample, this clonotype was seen many times. The CDR3 bases are TGTGCCAGCATCCGGACAGGGGACACTGAAGCTTTCTTT. It specifies CASIRTGDTEAFF. This rearrangement joins TRBV7-8 to TRBJ1-1, with 9 bases that match TRBD1. This CDR3 comprises 13 residues. Germline assignment: CDR1 SGHVS and CDR2 FQNEAQ. The trim removed 7 bases at V and 3 bases at J, leaving 3 bases unmatched.

This clonotype came up many times. The V gene is TRBV27, the J gene TRBJ1-5; the D is unclear. Germline CDR1 is MNHEY and CDR2 is SMNVEV (reference sequence). V lost 4 bases and J lost 3, with 19 bases in between. The CDR3 totals 17 residues. CDR3 coding DNA: TGTGCCAGCAGTTCCACCCCCGACAAGCGGCTCAATCAGCCCCAGCATTTT. It codes for CASSSTPDKRLNQPQHF.

The rearrangement uses TRBV4-1 and TRBJ1-2, with TRBD1 matching over 8 bases. Germline loops: CDR1 MGHRA, CDR2 YSYEKL. The CDR3 sequence is 15 residues long. The V gene end was trimmed by 4 bases and the J gene end by 2 bases; junction bases not matched to a gene: 6. CDR3 nucleotides: TGCGCCAGCAGCCGCCCGGACAGGGCGAACTATGGCTACACCTTC. This encodes CASSRPDRANYGYTF.

This clonotype was found once. The chain uses TRBV6-1 and TRBJ2-7; tentative D call: TRBD1 (6 bases). The CDR3 consists of 15 residues. The germline V and J ends were trimmed by 7 bases and 5 bases, with 21 bases remaining between them. The germline V gene encodes CDR1 MNHNS and CDR2 SASEGT. This CDR3 is CASTPRDTATDEQYF. CDR3 DNA: TGTGCCAGCACCCCCCGGGACACGGCTACCGACGAGCAGTACTTC.

This clonotype was observed a few times. The chain recombines TRBV18 with TRBJ1-5, with D perhaps TRBD1 (5 bases). The V and J ends lost 3 bases and 0 bases respectively, with 9 bases between them. Germline V gene sequence: CDR1 KGHSH, CDR2 LQKENI. CDR3 size: 15 residues. CDR3 nucleotides: TGTGCCAGCTCACCCGGGGCGGATAGCAATCAGCCCCAGCATTTT. Amino acids: CASSPGADSNQPQHF.

This clonotype has only a few counts. The V and J genes are TRBV6-1 and TRBJ1-2; D perhaps matches TRBD1 (6 bases). The ends were cut back, 5 bases at V and 2 bases at J, with 21 bases in the middle. The CDR3 spans 17 residues. CDR1 MNHNS and CDR2 SASEGT come from the germline V gene. The CDR3 DNA is TGTGCCAGCAGTCCCGAACCCCACCTGGACAGCAACTATGGCTACACCTTC. Residues: CASSPEPHLDSNYGYTF.

This clonotype was observed many times. The chain combines TRBV6-5 with TRBJ2-4; 10 positions agree with TRBD1. CDR1 and CDR2 from the germline V gene are MNHEY and SVGAGI. Losses at the gene ends were 4 bases for V and 5 bases for J; bases not matched to a gene: 5. The CDR3 totals 15 residues. CDR3 in amino acids: CASSSIGQGENIQYF. The CDR3 DNA reads as TGTGCCAGCAGTTCTATTGGACAGGGGGAAAACATTCAGTACTTC.

This clonotype was recorded a few times. The chain is built from TRBV5-1 and TRBJ2-7; TRBD1 agrees at 8 bases. V gave up 0 bases and J gave up 0 bases; unmatched junction bases: 11. The CDR3 runs to 18 residues. The germline gives CDR1 SGHRS, CDR2 YFSETQ. The CDR3 reads CASSLDGQGKISSYEQYF. The CDR3 nucleotides read TGCGCCAGCAGCTTGGATGGACAGGGAAAGATAAGCTCCTACGAGCAGTACTTC. Supplemented by reference TRBV5-1 and TRBJ2-7, the full variable domain reads KAGVTQTPRYLIKTRGQQVTLSCSPISGHRSVSWYQQTPGQGLQFLFEYFSETQRNKGNFPGRFSGRQFSNSRSEMNVSTLELGDSALYLCASSLDGQGKISSYEQYFGPGTRLTVT.

This clonotype was counted ten times or more. The J gene is TRBJ1-5, the V gene TRBV28; 8 bases agree with TRBD1. The length of the CDR3 is 14 residues. After removal of 3 bases from V and 5 bases from J, the junction contained 3 bases not matched to a gene. CDR1 and CDR2 from the germline V gene are MDHEN and SYDVKM. CDR3 sequence reads: CASSFYRGDQPQHF. CDR3 in DNA: TGTGCCAGCAGTTTCTACAGGGGGGATCAGCCCCAGCATTTT.

The rearrangement links TRBV12-3 or TRBV12-4 to TRBJ1-3; no clear D. V was cut by 2 bases and J by 1 base, with 12 bases left in between. The CDR3 has 16 amino acids. The CDR3: CASSLYSVRSGNTIYF. The CDR3 coding sequence is TGTGCCAGCAGTTTATACTCGGTCAGGTCTGGAAACACCATATATTTT.

There are many counts of this clonotype. The chain uses TRBV12-3 or TRBV12-4 and TRBJ2-6; D call uncertain. V was pared by 5 bases and J by 0 bases, with 17 bases between. This CDR3 region has 18 residues. The CDR3 spells CASSRVPGLCSGANVLTF. CDR3 nucleotides: TGTGCCAGCAGTCGAGTCCCCGGGCTGTGCTCTGGGGCCAACGTCCTGACTTTC.

This clonotype was counted at least ten times. This sequence joins TRBV6-1 and TRBJ1-5, with D unclear. The V end lost 7 bases, the J end lost 7 bases, and 11 bases lay between the germline ends. The CDR3 is 12 residues long. Germline CDR1 MNHNS, CDR2 SASEGT. The CDR3 spells CASTQLTQPQHF. The CDR3 coding sequence is TGTGCCAGCACTCAATTGACCCAGCCCCAGCATTTT.

This clonotype was seen many times. Here the CDR3 reads CASSLSSKVFTEAFF. The DNA of the CDR3 is TGTGCCAGCAGTTTATCGAGCAAGGTCTTTACTGAAGCTTTCTTT. V gene TRBV27 combines with J gene TRBJ1-1; D is unclear. Germline loops: CDR1 MNHEY, CDR2 SMNVEV (reference sequence). The CDR3 covers 15 residues. The V gene lost 0 bases and the J gene lost 5 bases, with 13 bases spanning the gap.

This clonotype was counted many times. The rearrangement links TRBV10-2 to TRBJ2-4; D is possibly TRBD1 (6 bases). The CDR3 has 13 amino acids. CDR1 is WSHSY, CDR2 SAAADI, per germline. V was cut by 7 bases and J by 10 bases, with 17 bases left in between. The CDR3 spells CASTPTGTGIQYF. As DNA, the CDR3 is TGCGCCAGCACCCCAACAGGGACGGGGATTCAGTACTTC.

The J gene is TRBJ2-7, the V gene TRBV4-2; D gene uncertain. Germline CDR1 reads LGHNA; CDR2 reads YNFKEQ. This CDR3 has 16 amino acids. Trimming stripped 4 bases from V and 0 bases from J, with 16 bases between. CDR3 DNA sequence: TGTGCCAGCAGCCTAAACACTGACGCTCCCTCCTACGAGCAGTACTTC. Its protein product is CASSLNTDAPSYEQYF.

In its sample, this clonotype was seen many times. The chain links TRBV12-3 or TRBV12-4 to TRBJ2-5; 9 bases fit TRBD1. The length of the CDR3 is 14 residues. V dropped 6 bases and J dropped 4; count of bases not matched to a gene: 6. CDR3 coding DNA: TGTGCCAGCAGCTCGACAGGGGGGAGAGAGACCCAGTACTTC. Translated, it gives CASSSTGGRETQYF.

The table lists this clonotype with a few counts. This sequence joins TRBV7-2 and TRBJ2-1; 11 bases match TRBD2. The germline V gene has CDR1 SGHTA and CDR2 FQGNSA. This CDR3 has 15 residues. V was clipped by 5 bases and J by 1 base; unmatched bases: 1. The CDR3 sequence is CASSRTSGSYNEQFF. The CDR3 nucleotides are TGTGCCAGCAGCAGGACTAGCGGGTCCTACAATGAGCAGTTCTTC.

This clonotype appeared many times. Written as DNA, the CDR3 is TGTGCCAGCAGACGTACCGGGACAGGGGGCCACGAGCAGTACTTC. Protein: CASRRTGTGGHEQYF. This chain uses TRBV6-1 with TRBJ2-7, with 12 bases lining up with TRBD1. V shed 6 bases and J 5 bases; nucleotides not matched to a gene: 8. In germline, CDR1 is MNHNS, CDR2 SASEGT. The CDR3 has 15 residues.

About this clonotype itself: This sequence may be a read error, since a much larger clone differs from it by one base. The chain has TRBV12-3 or TRBV12-4 and TRBJ2-4, with 9 bases lining up with TRBD1. V shed 5 bases and J 9 bases; nucleotides not matched to a gene: 8. CDR3 length: 14 amino acids. The CDR3 coding sequence is TGTGCCAGCAGTGATCCGGGACAGGGAAGCATTCAGTACTTC. This gives the protein CASSDPGQGSIQYF.

This clonotype was observed at least ten times. V is TRBV12-3 or TRBV12-4 and J is TRBJ1-1; D not certain. V lost 7 bases, J lost 5 bases, and 17 bases lay in between. The CDR3 length is 14 residues. CDR3 DNA: TGTGCCAGCACCAAGAAAAACCTTCGGACTGAAGCTTTCTTT. This gives the protein CASTKKNLRTEAFF.

The sample holds one count of this clonotype. The chain links TRBV11-2 to TRBJ2-7; D unclear. The length of the CDR3 is 14 residues. V gave up 0 bases and J gave up 2 bases, with 8 bases separating them. Germline V gives CDR1 SGHAT, CDR2 FQNNGV. This CDR3 is CASSLETATYEQYF. CDR3 DNA: TGTGCCAGCAGCTTAGAAACGGCTACCTACGAGCAGTACTTC.

The CDR3 DNA reads TGTGCCAGCAGTTTTAGTGGGCGAGGGAGGGCTTTCTTT. Translation: CASSFSGRGRAFF. The rearrangement links TRBV12-3 or TRBV12-4 to TRBJ1-1; the D is unclear. The V end was cut by 3 bases, the J end by 11 bases, with 16 bases between. This CDR3 comprises 13 residues.

The chain uses TRBV9 and TRBJ1-5; D unresolved. The V gene's germline CDR1 is SGDLS and CDR2 YYNGEE. The CDR3 consists of 14 residues. V gave up 2 bases and J gave up 5 bases, with 11 bases separating them. The CDR3 DNA follows: TGTGCCAGCAGCGTGGAACCGGGCGATCAGCCCCAGCATTTT. It yields the protein CASSVEPGDQPQHF.

This clonotype was seen many times. As DNA, the CDR3 is TGTGCCAGCAGTAGTCCGGGGACCGTGAACACTGAAGCTTTCTTT. It codes for CASSSPGTVNTEAFF. The chain links TRBV28 to TRBJ1-1, with D maybe TRBD1 (5 bases). The length of the CDR3 is 15 residues. Trimming took 5 bases from V and 0 from J, leaving 13 bases between them. Germline CDR1 MDHEN, CDR2 SYDVKM.

This clonotype was counted between two and nine times. This chain joins TRBV2 and TRBJ1-1, with D maybe TRBD1 (6 bases). The CDR3 runs 15 residues. Trimming took off 8 bases at V and 4 bases at J, with 20 bases between the two ends. Germline CDR1 is SNHLY and CDR2 is FYNNEI. The CDR3 sequence is CASSLTGGLVTEAFF. CDR3 nucleotide sequence: TGTGCCAGCTCCCTCACGGGGGGGCTAGTCACTGAAGCTTTCTTT.

This clonotype was counted at least ten times. This chain links TRBV7-9 with TRBJ2-7, with D maybe TRBD1 (5 bases). V gave up 2 bases and J gave up 3 bases, with 11 bases separating them. This CDR3 region has 14 residues. The germline CDR1 and CDR2 sequences are SEHNR and FQNEAQ (reference sequence). The CDR3 DNA follows: TGTGCCAGCAGCTTAACCGAGACAGTCTACGAGCAGTACTTC. It codes for CASSLTETVYEQYF.

This clonotype was counted ten times or more. The chain uses TRBV27 and TRBJ2-7; 9 bases fit TRBD2. Germline V lookup: CDR1 MNHEY, CDR2 SMNVEV (reference sequence). Trimming took 2 bases from V and 4 from J; bases not matched to a gene: 6. The CDR3 contains 15 residues. Here the CDR3 reads CASSLRPSGTYEQYF. The CDR3 bases are TGTGCCAGCAGTTTACGTCCTAGCGGGACTTACGAGCAGTACTTC.